This TCR beta chain was obtained from a study of T-cell reconstitution after alpha-beta-depleted transplantation in children. The TCRbeta library was prepared with unique molecular identifiers. A single record per CDR3 protein comes from TCRdb applying MiXCR to the PCR reads. The sample consists of 780,000 or so distinct CDR3 sequences, roughly 15% of them appearing once. The source of this sequence is a male patient under 18 who had a stem cell transplant for acute lymphoblastic leukemia, so the T cells may come from the graft donor. Sequencing was performed on PBMCs, mostly from graft donor cells, taken 360 days after TCRalphabeta/CD19-depleted stem cell transplant.

CDR3 nucleotide sequence: TGTGCCAGCAGCCAATTGACGAGCAATCAGCCCCAGCATTTT. Protein sequence: CASSQLTSNQPQHF. The V call is TRBV3-1, the J call TRBJ1-5; D not resolved. This CDR3 spans 14 amino acids. Germline CDR1 reads LGHDT; CDR2 reads YNNKEL (reference sequence). Trimming cost V 2 bases and J 1 base, with 6 bases left between them.